Sequencing of this TCR beta chain was carried out in a study of CD8+ T cells in alopecia areata (dated by TCRdb to between 2018 and 2020). Regarding the complete study: The study used high-throughput TCRbeta sequencing to examine T cell clonal expansion in alopecia areata, in both the C3H/HeJ mouse model and human patients. Human TCRbeta sequencing covered scalp tissue and sorted CD4+ and CD8+ peripheral blood T cells from patchy and totalis/universalis alopecia areata patients and healthy controls. Scalp clonality was compared across normal scalp (n=4), patchy alopecia areata scalp (n=8), and alopecia totalis/universalis scalp (n=8). RNA came from the PAXgene miRNA kit for fixed scalp, the miRNeasy kit for PBMCs, and the RNeasy kit for mouse skin. Amplification of TCRbeta CDR3 regions was done by immunoSEQ multiplex PCR using 35 Vbeta forward primers and 13 Jbeta reverse primers.

Study-wide findings and limitations: Unlike mouse skin, where gammadelta T cells dominate, normal human skin contains resident alphabeta T cells that get sequenced too, which complicates analysis of the scalp TCR repertoire. Compared with normal scalp, lesional scalp, particularly in alopecia totalis/universalis, had higher clonality and more expanded CD8+ clones, which suggests antigenic drive. Shared TCR sequences between patients were less evident than in mice, which may be partly attributable to HLA diversity in the patient population.

The library was made by the immunoSEQ multiplex PCR assay. RNA was extracted from all samples and reverse transcribed into cDNA, which served as template for TCR sequencing. First-strand cDNA was synthesized with SuperScript III using a 2:1 mix of oligo-dT and random hexamers. A synthetic immune receptor repertoire was used to assess amplification bias, and residual bias was removed computationally. The study's own analysis went as follows. Raw reads were preprocessed for error removal, and CDR3 was defined according to IMGT conventions as running from the conserved cysteine to phenylalanine. Clonality was computed as 1 minus the Shannon entropy, with the entropy normalized by log2 of the number of productive unique TCRs. CD4 or CD8 identity of scalp clones was inferred by cross-referencing scalp TCRbeta sequences with sorted blood CD4 and CD8 repertoires. The table was pulled from immuneACCESS by TCRdb, which kept in-frame rearrangements only. Such tables lose some clones; where checked, under half of the loss comes from unresolved V genes, and the rest has no known cause. The DNA was the basis for D and trimming; V, J and clone size are from that table. This sample comprises about 30,000 clones, roughly 58% of them detected only once. The ten most abundant clones make up under 20% of the sample.

From alopecia areata patients, peripheral blood was collected along with lesional scalp punch biopsies. PBMCs were isolated by density centrifugation and stained for CD3, CD4 and CD8, and CD4+ and CD8+ T cells were sorted on a FACSAria. As part of a multicenter biomarker study, untreated alopecia areata patients were recruited. In 5 or 6 patients from the biomarker study, blood CD8+ T cells were sorted further into NKG2D-low and NKG2D-high fractions. For CDR1 and CDR2, the germline V gene (reference sequence) lists GTSNPN and SVGIG. V drops 3 bases and J drops 2 bases, leaving 14 bases in between. The CDR3 sequence holds 15 residues, the cysteine and phenylalanine included. Only the CDR3 portion is preserved as DNA: 45 bases, with reading frame beginning at the first base. Note on this clone: The antigen it binds to is not known. No base qualities exist here, and no much larger clone lies one base off it.

The clonotype was recovered from a human donor with alopecia areata. Sequencing input: NKG2D-high CD8+ T cells sorted from blood. The label giving this sample's cell subset or site can be read as: sorted CD8+ NKG2D-high blood T cells. Rearrangement joined TRBV30 to TRBJ2-1; a confident D gene designation cannot be given. The CDR3 corresponds to CAWSSPGAPYNEQFF. The sequence in DNA is TGTGCCTGGAGCTCCCCCGGCGCTCCCTACAATGAGCAGTTCTTC.